One and the same sample provided the 31 T cell receptor beta chains below, sequenced in a study of T cells after yellow fever vaccination (dated by TCRdb to between 2017 and 2020). Receptor libraries were prepared by 5' RACE. Reads for this sample came from an Illumina NovaSeq 6000. The public reads were quality trimmed at Q25 with fastp and then assembled into clones with MiXCR by TCRdb, keeping productive beta chains. A single entry per CDR3 protein holds the most common genes and DNA from its merged rows. This sample lists fewer than 500,000 distinct CDR3 sequences; around 20% were detected once. Of the sample, about 18% is held by the ten largest clones. The sample's treatment or condition label, in plain terms: live attenuated yellow fever vaccine strain. Sequenced here: PBMCs, sampled before the yellow fever booster vaccination. The origin of the receptors is a man between 18 and 29 years old who received the YFV17D yellow fever vaccine.

Points on this clonotype: The junction does not match germline at one end; this may be a read error. The chain recombines TRBV4-1 with TRBJ1-1; D gene unclear. The germline V gene encodes CDR1 MGHRA and CDR2 YSYEKL. This CDR3 comprises 12 residues. The CDR3 protein is CASSQDSIRQRF. The CDR3 nucleotides are TGCGCCAGCAGCCAAGATTCAATCCGCCAGCGTTTT.

In its sample, this clonotype was seen a few times. This sequence joins TRBV4-2 and TRBJ2-7, with TRBD2 matching 12 bases. Germline V gives CDR1 LGHNA, CDR2 YNFKEQ. CDR3 size: 16 residues. V lost 3 bases, J lost 1 base, and 4 bases stayed unmatched. CDR3 in amino acids: CASSHPLAGGSYEQYF. The DNA for the CDR3 is TGTGCCAGCAGCCACCCCCTAGCGGGGGGGTCCTACGAGCAGTACTTC.

This clonotype was recorded a few times. The chain couples TRBV5-1 to TRBJ2-3; D is ambiguous. The CDR3 sequence is 17 residues long. The V gene's germline CDR1 is SGHRS and CDR2 YFSETQ. With 0 bases removed from V and 0 bases from J, the gap between germline ends came to 14 bases. CDR3 sequence reads: CASSLASGLVSTDTQYF. The CDR3 nucleotides read TGCGCCAGCAGCTTGGCCAGTGGCCTAGTTAGCACAGATACGCAGTATTTT.

The chain employs TRBV30 and TRBJ2-1; a possible D gene is TRBD1 (6 bases). With 1 base removed from V and 5 bases from J, the gap between germline ends came to 24 bases. This CDR3 is 18 amino acids long. Germline V gives CDR1 GTSNPN, CDR2 SVGIG (reference sequence). The CDR3 loop reads CAWSASVRGTKGNNEQFF. The CDR3 DNA sequence: TGTGCCTGGAGTGCCTCCGTCAGGGGCACTAAGGGGAACAATGAGCAGTTCTTC.

The rearrangement links TRBV6-2 or TRBV6-3 to TRBJ2-7, with no clear D. The CDR3 has 14 residues. The V and J ends lost 6 bases and 2 bases respectively, with 14 bases between them. CDR1 and CDR2 from the germline V gene are MNHEY and SVGEGT. Here the CDR3 reads CASSVDVFPYEQYV. In nucleotides, the CDR3 is TGTGCCAGCAGCGTTGACGTCTTCCCCTACGAGCAGTACGTC.

The rearrangement joins TRBV2 to TRBJ1-1; no reliable D call. Trimming removed 6 bases at V and 1 base at J, with 6 bases between. The CDR3 has 12 amino acids. Per germline, CDR1 SNHLY and CDR2 FYNNEI. The CDR3 DNA sequence: TGTGCCAGCAGCTGGGAGAACACTGAAGCTTTCTTT. Amino acids: CASSWENTEAFF.

This clonotype was observed a handful of times. This sequence joins TRBV20-1 and TRBJ2-5; weak D call: TRBD1 (6 bases). Trimming stripped 5 bases from V and 3 bases from J, with 10 bases between. The CDR3 length is 12 residues. Germline CDR1 and CDR2: DFQATT and SNEGSKA (reference sequence). In nucleotides, the CDR3 is TGCAGTGCTCTACGACAGGAAGAGACCCAGTACTTC. This encodes CSALRQEETQYF.

V is TRBV9 and J is TRBJ2-5; tentatively, D is TRBD1 or TRBD2 (5 bases each). Trimming removed 4 bases from V and 0 bases from J, with 19 bases in between. Germline V gene lookup returns CDR1 SGDLS and CDR2 YYNGEE. This CDR3 contains 17 residues. For the CDR3, the DNA is TGTGCCAGCAGCCCTCAGGGCAGCGGTTGGTACCAAGAGACCCAGTACTTC. It translates to CASSPQGSGWYQETQYF. The full variable domain, its missing parts supplied by reference TRBV9 and TRBJ2-5, is DSGVTQTPKHLITATGQRVTLRCSPRSGDLSVYWYQQSLDQGLQFLIQYYNGEERAKGNILERFSAQQFPDLHSELNLSSLELGDSALYFCASSPQGSGWYQETQYFGPGTRLLVL.

This sequence joins TRBV10-3 and TRBJ2-2; 8 nucleotides match TRBD2. This CDR3 region has 15 residues. Germline CDR1 reads ENHRY; CDR2 reads SYGVKD. Trimming removed 8 bases from V and 2 bases from J; junction bases left unmatched: 7. As DNA, the CDR3 is TGTGCCATCGAGAGCGGGGGCGACAACACCGGGGAGCTGTTTTTT. As protein: CAIESGGDNTGELFF.

The table lists this clonotype with a few counts. J is TRBJ1-1 and V is TRBV20-1; D may be TRBD1 (5 bases). The V end was cut by 7 bases, the J end by 0 bases, with 15 bases between. The CDR3 contains 14 residues. Germline V CDR1 and CDR2: DFQATT, SNEGSKA (reference sequence). CDR3 DNA sequence: TGCAGTGGAGGAGGTGGGGGGATGAACACTGAAGCTTTCTTT. Amino acid sequence: CSGGGGGMNTEAFF.

This clonotype was detected only a few times. This chain uses TRBV7-9 with TRBJ2-7; the D is unclear. Germline CDR1 SEHNR, CDR2 FQNEAQ (reference sequence). CDR3 length equals 13 residues. The ends were cut back, 5 bases at V and 6 bases at J, with 14 bases in the middle. The CDR3: CASSPSGIREQYV. For the CDR3, the DNA is TGTGCCAGCAGCCCGAGTGGGATCCGCGAGCAGTACGTC.

At least ten counts were recorded for this clonotype. The chain combines TRBV7-8 with TRBJ2-7; either TRBD1 or TRBD2 may supply D (6 bases each). Germline V gene lookup returns CDR1 SGHVS and CDR2 FQNEAQ. Trimming shortened V by 10 bases and J by 3 bases, and 19 bases separated the two germline ends. CDR3 length: 14 residues. The CDR3 nucleotides are TGTGCCACCCCGGTTGGGGGGCGCTGCTACGAGCAGTACGTC. This encodes CATPVGGRCYEQYV.

Only a few counts were recorded for this clonotype. This chain links TRBV12-3 or TRBV12-4 with TRBJ1-1; no firm D call. The CDR3 covers 14 residues. Trimming took 5 bases from V and 10 from J, leaving 20 bases between them. CDR3 region: CASSPAPPGVGAFF. CDR3 coding DNA: TGTGCCAGCAGTCCGGCCCCTCCGGGAGTCGGAGCTTTCTTT.

The table lists this clonotype with many counts. The V gene is TRBV11-2, the J gene TRBJ2-5; D not certain. The CDR3 has 11 amino acids. The V and J ends lost 4 bases and 7 bases respectively, with 7 bases between them. The germline CDR1 and CDR2 sequences are SGHAT and FQNNGV. CDR3 in amino acids: CASSSRRTQYF. For the CDR3, the DNA is TGTGCCAGCAGCTCCCGCCGGACCCAGTACTTC.

This clonotype was counted ten times or more. V gene TRBV6-2 or TRBV6-3 combines with J gene TRBJ2-1; D may correspond to TRBD1 or TRBD2 (5 bases each). V dropped 7 bases and J dropped 4 bases, with 14 bases sitting between them. Germline V gives CDR1 MNHEY, CDR2 SVGEGT. The CDR3 is made up of 14 amino acids. The CDR3 sequence is CASNRDPQYNEQFF. CDR3 coding DNA: TGTGCCAGCAACCGGGACCCTCAGTACAATGAGCAGTTCTTC.

This clonotype was observed at least ten times. J is TRBJ2-1 and V is TRBV6-6; D is perhaps TRBD1 (5 bases). Germline CDR1 and CDR2: MNHNY and SVGAGI (reference sequence). Deletions cut 2 bases from V and 3 bases from J, with 17 bases between. This CDR3 contains 17 residues. The CDR3 is CASSYPRSGKSYNEQFF. For the CDR3, the DNA is TGTGCCAGCAGTTACCCAAGGTCAGGGAAGAGCTACAATGAGCAGTTCTTC.

The V and J genes are TRBV18 and TRBJ1-1; D not certain. Trimming removed 4 bases at V and 7 bases at J, with 13 bases between. This CDR3 contains 13 residues. Looked up from germline, CDR1 is KGHSH and CDR2 is LQKENI. CDR3 bases: TGTGCCAGCTCACACAACCACGAGTATGAAGCTTTCTTT. Translated, it gives CASSHNHEYEAFF.

The chain is built from TRBV6-2 or TRBV6-3 and TRBJ2-1, with a weak D call TRBD2 (6 bases). The CDR3 sequence is 13 residues long. V lost 5 bases to trimming and J lost 5 bases, with 10 bases between them. Germline values: CDR1 MNHEY, CDR2 SVGEGT. This chain's CDR3 is CASSGGANNEQFF. CDR3 sequence (DNA): TGTGCCAGCAGTGGCGGGGCAAACAATGAGCAGTTCTTC.

This clonotype has a handful of counts. The chain carries TRBV12-3 or TRBV12-4 and TRBJ2-5, with 7 positions matching TRBD2. The ends lost 7 bases at V and 3 bases at J; junction bases unmatched: 8. The CDR3 loop spans 14 amino acids. CDR3 coding DNA: TGTGCCAGCACCTGGGGCGGGGGAAAAGAGACCCAGTACTTC. Protein: CASTWGGGKETQYF.

This clonotype appeared a few times. The J gene is TRBJ2-4, the V gene TRBV5-1; TRBD1 matches at 9 bases. Germline CDR1 reads SGHRS; CDR2 reads YFSETQ. J gave up 15 bases and V 0 bases, and 4 bases lay outside the gene matches. There are 12 residues in the CDR3. The CDR3 region has the DNA TGCGCCAGCAGCTTGGACAGGGGGCAGAGGTACTTC. Its translation: CASSLDRGQRYF.

This chain uses TRBV6-5 with TRBJ2-7, with 7 bases aligning to TRBD1. Trimming at V came to 0 bases and at J to 3 bases, leaving 2 bases not matched to a gene. The CDR3 runs 14 residues. CDR1 MNHEY and CDR2 SVGAGI come from the germline V gene. In nucleotides, the CDR3 is TGTGCCAGCAGTTACTCGGGGACAGACTACGAGCAGTACTTC. This sequence encodes CASSYSGTDYEQYF.

This clonotype occurred many times. This chain uses TRBV6-5 with TRBJ1-5; no firm D call. CDR1 and CDR2 from the germline V gene are MNHEY and SVGAGI. Trimming shortened V by 2 bases and J by 6 bases, and 8 bases separated the two germline ends. The CDR3 has 13 residues. The CDR3 DNA sequence: TGTGCCAGCAGTTACCGTCCGGCTCAGCCCCAGCATTTT. Its translation: CASSYRPAQPQHF.

This clonotype was seen a handful of times. This sequence joins TRBV7-8 and TRBJ2-5; D is ambiguous. This CDR3 has 14 amino acids. Looked up from germline, CDR1 is SGHVS and CDR2 is FQNEAQ. V lost 0 bases and J 2 bases, leaving 7 bases between the germline ends. This CDR3 is CASSLARLQETQYF. In DNA form, the CDR3 reads TGTGCCAGCAGCTTAGCCCGGCTACAAGAGACCCAGTACTTC.

The DNA for the CDR3 is TGTGCCAGCGGTGTCCCCGGGGGCAATCAGCCCCAGCATTTT. Translation: CASGVPGGNQPQHF. The chain carries TRBV6-5 and TRBJ1-5; D not certain. Trimming shortened V by 8 bases and J by 2 bases, and 13 bases separated the two germline ends. Germline lookup yields CDR1 MNHEY and CDR2 SVGAGI. CDR3 size: 14 residues.

This clonotype was counted only a few times. V usage is TRBV4-3 and J usage is TRBJ2-2; a possible D gene is TRBD2 (5 bases). CDR1 is LGHNA and CDR2 is YSLEER in the germline V gene. Trimming pared 0 bases from V and 4 bases from J, leaving 15 bases between. The CDR3 is made up of 17 amino acids. DNA of the CDR3: TGCGCCAGCAGCCAAGATGCGGGCCAGATCTCCACCGGGGAGCTGTTTTTT. This gives the protein CASSQDAGQISTGELFF.

Many counts were recorded for this clonotype. The chain uses TRBV12-3 or TRBV12-4 and TRBJ1-1, with a tentative D call TRBD1 (5 bases). The CDR3 spans 15 residues. Trimming removed 1 base at V and 2 bases at J, with 11 bases between. CDR3 in DNA: TGTGCCAGCAGTTTAGGAGGGACGGGTAACACTGAAGCTTTCTTT. It encodes CASSLGGTGNTEAFF.

The chain combines TRBV27 with TRBJ2-3; D is possibly TRBD1 or TRBD2 (5 bases each). V was cut by 6 bases and J by 8 bases, with 24 bases left in between. The CDR3 extends over 16 amino acids. In germline, CDR1 is MNHEY, CDR2 SMNVEV (reference sequence). The CDR3 here is CASRPGTGQTGGTQYF. The CDR3 nucleotides read TGTGCCAGCAGGCCTGGGACCGGGCAAACGGGTGGTACGCAGTATTTT.

In this sample, this clonotype turned up many times. This sequence joins TRBV20-1 and TRBJ1-6, with a possible D match to TRBD1 (6 bases). The V and J ends lost 0 bases and 10 bases respectively, with 16 bases between them. Looked up from germline, CDR1 is DFQATT and CDR2 is SNEGSKA (reference sequence). The CDR3 is 15 amino acids. The CDR3 DNA follows: TGCAGTGCTAGAGATTTTGGAAGGGGGGACTCACCCCTCCACTTT. Protein: CSARDFGRGDSPLHF.

This sequence joins TRBV5-1 and TRBJ2-3, with D possibly TRBD2 on 6 matching bases. Germline CDR1 and CDR2: SGHRS and YFSETQ. Trimming shortened V by 2 bases and J by 5 bases, and 15 bases separated the two germline ends. There are 15 residues in the CDR3. CDR3 bases: TGCGCCAGCAGCTTAGGAGGGTCGGGTGGAGATACGCAGTATTTT. Protein sequence: CASSLGGSGGDTQYF.

The V and J genes are TRBV24-1 and TRBJ2-7; 9 bases map to TRBD1. The CDR3 length is 13 residues. Losses at the gene ends were 9 bases for V and 5 bases for J; bases not matched to a gene: 7. The germline gives CDR1 KGHDR, CDR2 SFDVKD. In nucleotides, the CDR3 is TGTGCCACCGGCGGGACAGGGAGGAACGAGCAGTACTTC. The encoded protein is CATGGTGRNEQYF.

The V and J genes are TRBV20-1 and TRBJ1-1; D remains unclear. Trimming removed 5 bases at V and 0 bases at J, with 10 bases between. In germline, CDR1 is DFQATT, CDR2 SNEGSKA (reference sequence). The CDR3 is 13 amino acids. In DNA, the CDR3 is TGCAGTGCTCCGACAAGGATGAACACTGAAGCTTTCTTT. It translates to CSAPTRMNTEAFF.